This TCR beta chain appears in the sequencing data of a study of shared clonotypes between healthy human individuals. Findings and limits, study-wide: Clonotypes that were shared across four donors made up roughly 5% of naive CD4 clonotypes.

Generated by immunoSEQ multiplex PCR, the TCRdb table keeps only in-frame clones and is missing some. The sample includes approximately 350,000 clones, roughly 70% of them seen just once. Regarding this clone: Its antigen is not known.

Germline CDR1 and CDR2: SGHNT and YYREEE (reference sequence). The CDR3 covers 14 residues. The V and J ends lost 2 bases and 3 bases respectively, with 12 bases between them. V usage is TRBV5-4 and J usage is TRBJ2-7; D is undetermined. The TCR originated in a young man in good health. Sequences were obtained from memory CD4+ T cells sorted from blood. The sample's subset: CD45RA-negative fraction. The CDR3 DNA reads TGTGCCAGCAGCTTTACTCCGGTACACTACGAGCAGTACTTC. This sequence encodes CASSFTPVHYEQYF. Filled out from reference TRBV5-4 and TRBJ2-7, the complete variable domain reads ETGVTQSPTHLIKTRGQQVTLRCSSQSGHNTVSWYQQALGQGPQFIFQYYREEENGRGNFPPRFSGLQFPNYSSELNVNALELDDSALYLCASSFTPVHYEQYFGPGTRLTVT.